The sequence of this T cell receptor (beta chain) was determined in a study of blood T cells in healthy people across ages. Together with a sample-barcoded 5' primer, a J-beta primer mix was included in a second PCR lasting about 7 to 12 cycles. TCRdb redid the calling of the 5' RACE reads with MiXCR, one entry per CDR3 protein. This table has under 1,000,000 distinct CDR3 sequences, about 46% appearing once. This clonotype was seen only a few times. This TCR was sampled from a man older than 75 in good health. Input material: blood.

The CDR3 bases are TGCAGCGTTACTAGCGGGAAAGGGGAGCAGTACTTC. Translating gives CSVTSGKGEQYF. J is TRBJ2-5 and V is TRBV29-1, with 10 positions matching TRBD2. Germline CDR1 and CDR2: SQVTM and ANQGSEA. Germline trimming cut 5 bases from V and 11 bases from J; bases unmatched to any gene: 8. This CDR3 comprises 12 residues.